This paragraph reports one TCR beta chain. Clones were sequenced by immunoSEQ multiplex PCR, and TCRdb holds only the in-frame ones, with some missing. The profile shows about 110,000 clones, 85% to 90% of them singletons. This specimen comes from a study of Tregs in tolerant kidney transplant recipients. Unstimulated Tregs (CD4+CD25+CD127-) and CD4+CD25- non-Tregs were sorted from PBMCs. There are 15 residues in the CDR3. Germline CDR1 reads LNHDA; CDR2 reads SQIVND (reference sequence). Trimming took off 3 bases at V and 0 bases at J, with 10 bases between the two ends. This chain joins TRBV19 and TRBJ2-3; D call uncertain. The receptor was derived from a human donor who received a combined kidney and bone marrow transplant. Sequencing was performed on CD4+ T cells from blood, taken before the transplant. The CDR3 DNA reads TGTGCCAGTAGTATGGGCTACATTAGCACAGATACGCAGTATTTT. This gives the protein CASSMGYISTDTQYF.